Listed below are T cell receptor beta chains from one sample, sequenced in a study of vaccination effects on CD4 cells after COVID-19. Libraries were prepared by immunoSEQ multiplex PCR; TCRdb keeps only in-frame clonotypes and omits some of them. Of 40,000 or so clones listed, more than 60% are singletons. Their target antigens are unknown. Sequencing was performed on CD4+ T cells from PBMCs cultured with a peptide pool, taken before COVID-19 vaccination. The receptors derive from a human donor who had a prior SARS-CoV-2 infection. Each CDR3 is given with its conserved first and last residue. D genes are given only for firm matches. Some rows have no size entry. The others give once, few or many, or a class for an expanded clone.

clone size	D gene	V gene	CDR3 length	J gene	CDR3 protein	CDR3 DNA
once	NA	TRBV4-2	16	TRBJ2-5	CASSQEARAVQETQYF	TGTGCCAGCAGCCAAGAGGCCCGGGCCGTCCAAGAGACCCAGTACTTC
NA	TRBD2	TRBV5-1	15	TRBJ2-1	CASSLAAGGYNEQFF	TGCGCCAGCAGCTTGGCGGCGGGAGGGTACAATGAGCAGTTCTTC
NA	TRBD1	TRBV2	14	TRBJ1-1	CASSGSYRTGEAFF	TGTGCCAGCAGTGGGTCATACAGGACAGGGGAAGCTTTCTTT
few	NA	TRBV2	12	TRBJ2-7	CASSVLGYEQYF	TGTGCCAGCAGTGTCCTAGGCTACGAGCAGTACTTC
NA	TRBD1	TRBV7-2	15	TRBJ1-2	CASSLVFGQGVEGTF	TGTGCCAGCAGCTTAGTGTTCGGACAGGGGGTAGAAGGCACCTTC
few	NA	TRBV6-6	13	TRBJ1-5	CASSYGFGQPQHF	TGTGCCAGCAGTTACGGGTTCGGTCAGCCCCAGCATTTT
NA	NA	TRBV27	15	TRBJ1-2	CASSLQGNANYGYTF	TGTGCCAGCAGTCTCCAGGGAAATGCTAACTATGGCTACACCTTC
NA	NA	TRBV10-3	16	TRBJ2-5	CAISEVPGRGEETQYF	TGTGCCATCAGTGAGGTCCCCGGCAGGGGAGAAGAGACCCAGTACTTC
NA	TRBD1	TRBV19	14	TRBJ2-4	CASTPTGGRDIQYF	TGTGCCAGTACTCCCACAGGGGGAAGGGACATTCAGTACTTC
NA	NA	TRBV12-3/TRBV12-4	13	TRBJ2-2	CASSGDNTGELFF	TGTGCCAGCAGTGGGGACAACACCGGGGAGCTGTTTTTT
NA	NA	TRBV7-2	14	TRBJ2-1	CASSSQPSYNEQFF	TGTGCCAGCAGCTCACAACCGTCCTACAATGAGCAGTTCTTC
NA	NA	TRBV30	13	TRBJ2-3	CAWTGASADTQYF	TGTGCCTGGACAGGGGCGAGCGCAGATACGCAGTATTTT
NA	NA	TRBV18	19	TRBJ1-3	CASSPTRQTGKDSGNTIYF	TGTGCCAGCTCCCCTACCAGACAGACGGGGAAAGACTCTGGAAACACCATATATTTT
NA	NA	TRBV11-3	16	TRBJ2-3	CASSSRWGRSTDTQYF	TGTGCCAGCAGCTCCCGCTGGGGACGTAGCACAGATACGCAGTATTTT
NA	NA	TRBV10-3	17	TRBJ1-1	CAISDNIQPRQSTEAFF	TGTGCCATCAGTGACAATATACAACCAAGACAGAGCACTGAAGCTTTCTTT
NA	TRBD1	TRBV5-1	16	TRBJ2-4	CASGDGTDLAKNIQYF	TGCGCCAGCGGGGACGGGACAGATCTAGCCAAAAACATTCAGTACTTC
once	NA	TRBV12-3/TRBV12-4	13	TRBJ2-5	CASSFWESETQYF	TGTGCCAGCAGTTTTTGGGAATCGGAGACCCAGTACTTC
NA	TRBD2	TRBV19	15	TRBJ2-7	CASSITLAGRNEQYF	TGTGCCAGTAGTATAACACTAGCGGGGAGAAACGAGCAGTACTTC
NA	NA	TRBV5-1	15	TRBJ1-2	CASSPSYSALGGYTF	TGCGCCAGCAGCCCTTCTTACTCGGCGCTGGGTGGCTACACCTTC
NA	TRBD2	TRBV10-3	15	TRBJ2-3	CAISESSGDTDTQYF	TGTGCCATCAGTGAATCTAGCGGAGACACAGATACGCAGTATTTT
NA	TRBD2	TRBV27	16	TRBJ2-1	CASSPRAGGTYNEQFF	TGTGCCAGCAGTCCCAGGGCGGGAGGAACCTACAATGAGCAGTTCTTC
NA	TRBD1	TRBV5-6	14	TRBJ2-7	CASSNRGLSYEQYF	TGTGCCAGCAGCAACAGGGGCCTTTCCTACGAGCAGTACTTC
few	TRBD1	TRBV6-5	13	TRBJ1-6	CASSYGQGSPLHF	TGTGCCAGCAGTTACGGACAGGGTTCACCCCTCCACTTT
NA	TRBD1	TRBV9	16	TRBJ2-1	CASSVGQGVGYNEQFF	TGTGCCAGCAGCGTCGGACAGGGGGTGGGTTACAATGAGCAGTTCTTC
few	TRBD1	TRBV18	15	TRBJ2-5	CASSPLTGGRETQYF	TGTGCCAGCTCACCCCTTACAGGGGGACGAGAGACCCAGTACTTC
NA	TRBD2	TRBV7-2	14	TRBJ2-1	CASSRHGGDNEQFF	TGTGCCAGCAGCCGCCATGGGGGGGACAATGAGCAGTTCTTC
NA	TRBD2	TRBV9	15	TRBJ2-7	CASSPNSGLATEQYF	TGTGCCAGCAGCCCTAACTCAGGACTAGCCACCGAGCAGTACTTC
few	TRBD2	TRBV15	16	TRBJ2-2	CATSRDPVAGTGELFF	TGTGCCACCAGCAGAGATCCCGTAGCGGGCACCGGGGAGCTGTTTTTT
NA	NA	TRBV20-1	14	TRBJ1-5	CSASTPWGNQPQHF	TGCAGTGCTAGTACTCCGTGGGGTAATCAGCCCCAGCATTTT